This TCR beta chain was observed in a study of T cells in pancreatic ductal adenocarcinoma. About this clone: No antigen is known for it.

Regarding the study as a whole: The resected pancreatic cancer cohort was biased toward the minority with early-stage disease. Tumor samples had fewer productive templates and around 7.2-fold fewer unique clonotypes than blood.

Data came from immunoSEQ multiplex PCR; TCRdb stores just in-frame clones and leaves some out. Of about 16,000 clones listed, about 90% are singletons. No neoadjuvant therapy was given to the selected pancreatic ductal adenocarcinoma patients before their surgery. The CDR3 runs to 15 residues. Trimming took off 6 bases at V and 0 bases at J, with 12 bases between the two ends. The V gene's germline CDR1 is SEHNR and CDR2 FQNEAQ (reference sequence). This sequence was found in a human donor with pancreatic ductal adenocarcinoma. Sequenced input: PBMCs. The chain has TRBV7-9 and TRBJ1-3; D gene uncertain. The CDR3 is CASRGKLDSGNTIYF. The CDR3 DNA reads TGTGCCAGCAGGGGGAAGCTGGACTCTGGAAACACCATATATTTT.